This T cell receptor beta chain was captured by sequencing in a study of breast tumors, draining lymph nodes, adjacent tissues. Findings and caveats of the study: Tumor and nontumor repertoires were significantly more similar in luminal-like than in basal-like breast cancer. Tumor TCR diversity was below lymph nodes but above nontumor tissue.

Germline CDR1 is SGHTA and CDR2 is FQGNSA. CDR3 length equals 12 residues. One entry per CDR3 protein results from TCRdb running MiXCR on the multiplex PCR reads. This repertoire shows tens of thousands of distinct CDR3 sequences, under 80% found once; its top ten account for over 15%. In regard to this clonotype: Antigen unknown. Mismatch with germline at one junction end may stem from a read error.

The sequenced material came from breast tumor tissue. This rearrangement joins TRBV7-2 to TRBJ2-3; tentative D call: TRBD2 (5 bases). The TCR originated in a female donor with breast cancer. Some clones in this sample may be carry-over from other donors' samples. CDR3 nucleotides: TGTGCCAGCAGCATAGCGACAGATACGCAGTATTTT. Protein: CASSIATDTQYF.